The rows below give T cell receptor beta chains drawn from one sample of a study of CD8+ T cells in alopecia areata. Assay: immunoSEQ multiplex PCR; the TCRdb copy retains only in-frame clones and omits some. The sample has some 10,000 clones; around three fifths are singletons. Sequences were derived from skin, sampled at week 0. These receptors were collected from a human donor with alopecia areata. CDR3s include the opening cysteine and the closing phenylalanine or tryptophan.

j_gene: TRBJ1-1
v_gene: TRBV6-5
CDR3aa: CASKRGLMNTEAFF

j_gene: TRBJ2-5
v_gene: TRBV13
CDR3aa: CASSPYGQSHF

j_gene: TRBJ2-2
v_gene: TRBV11-2
CDR3aa: CASSLVPGELFF

j_gene: TRBJ2-1
v_gene: TRBV9
CDR3aa: CASSARGRDEQFF

j_gene: TRBJ2-3
v_gene: TRBV4-2
CDR3aa: CASSQGTSGRRGTDTQYF

j_gene: TRBJ1-5
v_gene: TRBV7-9
CDR3aa: CASSPSPRGQPQHF

j_gene: TRBJ1-5
v_gene: TRBV27
CDR3aa: CASSLSLRSNQPQHF

j_gene: TRBJ1-1
v_gene: TRBV6-1
CDR3aa: CASNIGGQTEAFF

j_gene: TRBJ1-1
v_gene: TRBV28
CDR3aa: CASKGRRQGKVPEAFF

j_gene: TRBJ1-1
v_gene: TRBV15
CDR3aa: CATSSLGGTEAFF

j_gene: TRBJ2-1
v_gene: TRBV7-3
CDR3aa: CASSRDRGLLGEQFF

j_gene: TRBJ2-5
v_gene: TRBV11-2
CDR3aa: CASLPRGGGETQYF

j_gene: TRBJ2-3
v_gene: TRBV2
CDR3aa: CASKLAGEGDTQYF

j_gene: TRBJ1-2
v_gene: TRBV18
CDR3aa: CASSPSGQSYGYTF

j_gene: TRBJ1-1
v_gene: TRBV6-6
CDR3aa: CASSYGQGWTEAFF

j_gene: TRBJ2-1
v_gene: TRBV5-6
CDR3aa: CASTPTGALSSYNEQFF

j_gene: TRBJ2-5
v_gene: TRBV4-1
CDR3aa: CASSQDGGGDSRLYF

j_gene: TRBJ2-3
v_gene: TRBV6-1
CDR3aa: CASSDSAGGPDTQYF

j_gene: TRBJ2-6
v_gene: TRBV4-1
CDR3aa: CASSQESLEGLTSGANVLTF

j_gene: TRBJ2-7
v_gene: TRBV4-1
CDR3aa: CASVGPTNEQYF

j_gene: TRBJ1-2
v_gene: TRBV6-5
CDR3aa: CASTRQGINYGYTF

j_gene: TRBJ2-6
v_gene: TRBV9
CDR3aa: CASSVGGQGILLTGANVLTF

j_gene: TRBJ2-7
v_gene: TRBV6-5
CDR3aa: CASSYSILAGSYEQYF

j_gene: TRBJ2-2
v_gene: TRBV19
CDR3aa: CASPDGLGELFF

j_gene: TRBJ2-1
v_gene: TRBV7-8
CDR3aa: CASSNRRTGVFF

j_gene: TRBJ1-4
v_gene: TRBV21-1
CDR3aa: CASSKIPDRDLGEKLFF

j_gene: TRBJ2-1
v_gene: TRBV30
CDR3aa: CAWKEGLANSYNEQFF

j_gene: TRBJ2-3
v_gene: TRBV9
CDR3aa: CASSTAGTGVGDTQYF

j_gene: TRBJ2-5
v_gene: TRBV2
CDR3aa: CASRVETQYF

j_gene: TRBJ2-3
v_gene: TRBV2
CDR3aa: CASSEGTGTDTQYF

j_gene: TRBJ2-7
v_gene: TRBV6-1
CDR3aa: CASSDRDYLRQYF

j_gene: TRBJ2-1
v_gene: TRBV9
CDR3aa: CASSAGLLANEQFF

j_gene: TRBJ1-1
v_gene: TRBV5-1
CDR3aa: CASSLVIGTEAFF